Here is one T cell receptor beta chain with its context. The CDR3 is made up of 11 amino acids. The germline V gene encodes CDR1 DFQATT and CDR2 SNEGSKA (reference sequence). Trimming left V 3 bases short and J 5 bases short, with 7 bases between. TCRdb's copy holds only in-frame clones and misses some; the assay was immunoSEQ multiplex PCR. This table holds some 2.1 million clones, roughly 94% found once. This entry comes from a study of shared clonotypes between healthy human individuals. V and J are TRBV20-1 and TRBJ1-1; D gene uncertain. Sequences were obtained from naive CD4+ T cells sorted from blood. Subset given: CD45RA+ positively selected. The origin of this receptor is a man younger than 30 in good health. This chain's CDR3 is CSASEGTEAFF. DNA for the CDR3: TGCAGTGCTAGTGAGGGTACTGAAGCTTTCTTT.